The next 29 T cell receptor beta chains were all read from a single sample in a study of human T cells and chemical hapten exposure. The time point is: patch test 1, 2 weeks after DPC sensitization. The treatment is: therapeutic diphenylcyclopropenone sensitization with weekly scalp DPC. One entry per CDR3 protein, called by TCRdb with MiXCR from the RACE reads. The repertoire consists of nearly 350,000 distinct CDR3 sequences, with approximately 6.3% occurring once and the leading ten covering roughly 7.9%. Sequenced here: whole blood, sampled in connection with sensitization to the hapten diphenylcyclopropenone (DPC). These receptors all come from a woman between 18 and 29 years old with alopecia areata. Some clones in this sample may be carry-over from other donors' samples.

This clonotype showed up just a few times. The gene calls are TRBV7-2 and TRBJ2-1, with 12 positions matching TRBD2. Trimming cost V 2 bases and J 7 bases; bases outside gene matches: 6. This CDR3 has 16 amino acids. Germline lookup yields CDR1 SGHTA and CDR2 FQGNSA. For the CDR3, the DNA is TGTGCCAGCAGCTTAAGGACTAGCGGGGTAGGAAATGAGCAGTTCTTC. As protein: CASSLRTSGVGNEQFF. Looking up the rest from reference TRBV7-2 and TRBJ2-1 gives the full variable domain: GAGVSQSPSNKVTEKGKDVELRCDPISGHTALYWYRQSLGQGLEFLIYFQGNSAPDKSGLPSDRFSAERTGGSVSTLTIQRTQQEDSAVYLCASSLRTSGVGNEQFFGPGTRLTVL.

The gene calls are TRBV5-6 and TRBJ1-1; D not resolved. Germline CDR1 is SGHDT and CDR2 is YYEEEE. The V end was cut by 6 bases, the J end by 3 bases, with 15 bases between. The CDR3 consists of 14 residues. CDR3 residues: CASTSPPGHTEAFF. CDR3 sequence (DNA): TGTGCCAGCACGTCACCACCAGGCCACACTGAAGCTTTCTTT.

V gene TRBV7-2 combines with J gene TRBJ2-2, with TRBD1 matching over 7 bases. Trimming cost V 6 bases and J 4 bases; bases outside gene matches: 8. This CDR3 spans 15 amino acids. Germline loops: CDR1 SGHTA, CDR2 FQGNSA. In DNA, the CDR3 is TGTGCCAGCAGGCCCCGAGGGGGCGTCACCGGGGAGCTGTTTTTT. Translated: CASRPRGGVTGELFF.

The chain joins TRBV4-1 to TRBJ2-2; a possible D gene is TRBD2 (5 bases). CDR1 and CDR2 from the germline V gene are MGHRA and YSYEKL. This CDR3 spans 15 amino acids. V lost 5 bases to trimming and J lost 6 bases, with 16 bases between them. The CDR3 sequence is CASSTSQLRAGELFF. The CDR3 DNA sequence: TGCGCCAGCAGCACCAGCCAGTTGCGGGCCGGGGAGCTGTTTTTT.

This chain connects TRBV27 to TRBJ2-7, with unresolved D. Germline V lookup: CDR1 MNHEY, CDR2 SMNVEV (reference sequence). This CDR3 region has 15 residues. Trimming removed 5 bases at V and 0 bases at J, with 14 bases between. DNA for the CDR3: TGTGCCAGCAGTGGGAACTACGAGGCCTCCTACGAGCAGTACTTC. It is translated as CASSGNYEASYEQYF.

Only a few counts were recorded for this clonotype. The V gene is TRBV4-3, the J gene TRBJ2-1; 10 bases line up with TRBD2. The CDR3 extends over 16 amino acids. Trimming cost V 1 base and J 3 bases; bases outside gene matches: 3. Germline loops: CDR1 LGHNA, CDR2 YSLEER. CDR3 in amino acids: CASSQGLAGDYNEQFF. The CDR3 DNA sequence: TGCGCCAGCAGCCAAGGTCTAGCGGGGGACTACAATGAGCAGTTCTTC.

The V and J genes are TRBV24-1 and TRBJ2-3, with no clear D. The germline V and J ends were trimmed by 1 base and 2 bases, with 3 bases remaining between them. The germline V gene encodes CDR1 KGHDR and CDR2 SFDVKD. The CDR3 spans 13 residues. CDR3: CATSDFLTDTQYF. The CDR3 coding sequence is TGTGCCACCAGTGATTTTCTCACAGATACGCAGTATTTT.

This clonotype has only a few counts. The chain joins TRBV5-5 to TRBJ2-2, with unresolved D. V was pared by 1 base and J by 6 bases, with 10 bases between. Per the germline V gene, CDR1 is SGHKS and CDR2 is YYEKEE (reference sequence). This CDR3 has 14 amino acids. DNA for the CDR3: TGTGCCAGCAGCTTGTCCGGGCCCTCCGGGGAGCTGTTTTTT. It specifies CASSLSGPSGELFF.

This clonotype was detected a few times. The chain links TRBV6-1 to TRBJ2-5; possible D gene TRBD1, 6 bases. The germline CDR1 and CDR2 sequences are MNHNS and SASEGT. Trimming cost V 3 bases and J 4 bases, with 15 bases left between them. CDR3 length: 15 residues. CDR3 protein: CASSEQGMEGETQYF. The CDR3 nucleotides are TGTGCCAGCAGTGAGCAGGGGATGGAAGGAGAGACCCAGTACTTC.

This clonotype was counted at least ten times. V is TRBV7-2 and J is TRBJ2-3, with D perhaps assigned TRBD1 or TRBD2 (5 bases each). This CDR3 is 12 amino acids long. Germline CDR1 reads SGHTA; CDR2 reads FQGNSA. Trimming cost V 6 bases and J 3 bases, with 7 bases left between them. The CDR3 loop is CASRGVTDTQYF. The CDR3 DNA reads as TGTGCCAGCAGGGGGGTGACAGATACGCAGTATTTT. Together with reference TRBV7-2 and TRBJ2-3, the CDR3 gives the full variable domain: GAGVSQSPSNKVTEKGKDVELRCDPISGHTALYWYRQSLGQGLEFLIYFQGNSAPDKSGLPSDRFSAERTGGSVSTLTIQRTQQEDSAVYLCASRGVTDTQYFGPGTRLTVL.

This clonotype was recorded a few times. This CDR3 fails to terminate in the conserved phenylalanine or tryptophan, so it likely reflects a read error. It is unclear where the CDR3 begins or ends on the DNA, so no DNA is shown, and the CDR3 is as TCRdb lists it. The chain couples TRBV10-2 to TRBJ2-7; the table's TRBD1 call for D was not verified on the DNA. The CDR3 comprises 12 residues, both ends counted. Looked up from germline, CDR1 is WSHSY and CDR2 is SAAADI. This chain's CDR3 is CASSESYGQIMI.

CDR3 sequence: CASSHLWDTEAFF. CDR3 bases: TGTGCCAGCAGCCACTTATGGGACACTGAAGCTTTCTTT. The gene calls are TRBV7-8 and TRBJ1-1; no reliable D call. V gave up 5 bases and J gave up 3 bases, with 10 bases separating them. The CDR3 totals 13 residues. Germline-derived CDR1 and CDR2 are SGHVS and FQNEAQ. Full variable domain (missing parts from reference TRBV7-8 and TRBJ1-1): GAGVSQSPRYKVAKRGQDVALRCDPISGHVSLFWYQQALGQGPEFLTYFQNEAQLDKSGLPSDRFFAERPEGSVSTLKIQRTQQEDSAVYLCASSHLWDTEAFFGQGTRLTVV.

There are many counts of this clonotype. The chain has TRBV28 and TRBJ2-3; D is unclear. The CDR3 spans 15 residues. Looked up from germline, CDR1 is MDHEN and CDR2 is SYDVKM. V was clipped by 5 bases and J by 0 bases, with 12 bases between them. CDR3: CASSPLSPSTDTQYF. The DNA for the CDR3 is TGTGCCAGCAGTCCCCTTAGTCCTAGCACAGATACGCAGTATTTT.

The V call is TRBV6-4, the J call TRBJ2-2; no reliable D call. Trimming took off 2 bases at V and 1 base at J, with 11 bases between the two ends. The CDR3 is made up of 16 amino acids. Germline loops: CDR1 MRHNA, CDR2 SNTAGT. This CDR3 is CASSDTFSRNTGELFF. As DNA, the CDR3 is TGTGCCAGCAGTGACACCTTCTCAAGGAACACCGGGGAGCTGTTTTTT.

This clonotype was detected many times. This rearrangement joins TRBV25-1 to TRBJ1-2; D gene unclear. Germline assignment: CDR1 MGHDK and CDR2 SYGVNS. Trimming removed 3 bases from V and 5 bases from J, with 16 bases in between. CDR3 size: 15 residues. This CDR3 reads CASSDSRDHHYGYTF. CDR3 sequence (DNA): TGTGCCAGCAGTGATTCCCGTGACCACCATTATGGCTACACCTTC.

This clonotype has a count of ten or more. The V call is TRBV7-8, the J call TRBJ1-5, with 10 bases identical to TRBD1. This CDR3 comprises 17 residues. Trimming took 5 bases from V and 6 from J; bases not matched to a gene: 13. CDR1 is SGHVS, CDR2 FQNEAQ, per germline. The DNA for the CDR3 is TGTGCCAGCAGCCAAAGACAGGGGGCTCTCTCAGGTCAGCCCCAGCATTTT. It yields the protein CASSQRQGALSGQPQHF.

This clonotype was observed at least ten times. CDR3 in DNA: TGTGCCAGCAGGCCTTTAGGGGCCAGAGATACGCAGTATTTT. Translated: CASRPLGARDTQYF. This rearrangement joins TRBV6-2 or TRBV6-3 to TRBJ2-3, with D perhaps matching TRBD1 (5 bases). Trimming removed 6 bases at V and 5 bases at J, with 15 bases between. The CDR3 sequence is 14 residues long. CDR1 is MNHEY, CDR2 SVGEGT, per germline.

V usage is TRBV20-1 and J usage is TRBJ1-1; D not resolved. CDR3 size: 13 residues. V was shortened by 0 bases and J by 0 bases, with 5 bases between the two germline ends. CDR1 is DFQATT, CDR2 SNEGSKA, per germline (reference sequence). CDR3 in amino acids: CSARDCMNTEAFF. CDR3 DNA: TGCAGTGCTAGAGATTGCATGAACACTGAAGCTTTCTTT.

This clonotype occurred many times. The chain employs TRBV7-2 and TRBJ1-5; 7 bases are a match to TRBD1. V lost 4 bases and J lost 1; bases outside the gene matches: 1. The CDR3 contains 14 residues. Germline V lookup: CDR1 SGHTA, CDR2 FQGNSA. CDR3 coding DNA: TGTGCCAGCAGCTCAGGGGGAAGCAATCAGCCCCAGCATTTT. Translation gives CASSSGGSNQPQHF.

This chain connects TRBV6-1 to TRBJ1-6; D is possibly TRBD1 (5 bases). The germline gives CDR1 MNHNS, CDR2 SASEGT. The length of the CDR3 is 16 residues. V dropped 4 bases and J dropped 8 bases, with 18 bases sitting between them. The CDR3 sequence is CASSVSGKGWDSPLHF. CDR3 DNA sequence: TGTGCCAGCAGTGTCTCAGGGAAAGGGTGGGATTCACCCCTCCACTTT.

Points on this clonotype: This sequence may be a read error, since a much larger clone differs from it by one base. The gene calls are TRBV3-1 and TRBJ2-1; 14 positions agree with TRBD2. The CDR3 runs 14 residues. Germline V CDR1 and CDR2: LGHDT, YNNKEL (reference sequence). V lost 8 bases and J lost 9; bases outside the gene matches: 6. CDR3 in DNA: TGTGCCAGCTGGGGACTAGCGGGGGTTGCTGAGCAGTTCTTC. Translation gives CASWGLAGVAEQFF.

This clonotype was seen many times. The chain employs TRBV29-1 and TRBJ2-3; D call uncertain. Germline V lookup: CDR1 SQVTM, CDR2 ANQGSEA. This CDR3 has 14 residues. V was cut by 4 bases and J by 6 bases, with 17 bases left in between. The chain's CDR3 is CSVAFTFLADTQYF. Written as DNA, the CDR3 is TGCAGCGTTGCATTTACGTTCCTGGCTGATACGCAGTATTTT.

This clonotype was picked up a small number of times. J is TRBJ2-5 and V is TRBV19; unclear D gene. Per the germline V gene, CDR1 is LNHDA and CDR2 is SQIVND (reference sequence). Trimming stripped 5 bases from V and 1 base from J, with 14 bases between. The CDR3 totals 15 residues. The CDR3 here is CASSLLPRTQETQYF. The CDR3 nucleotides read TGTGCCAGTAGTCTCCTGCCTCGGACCCAAGAGACCCAGTACTTC.

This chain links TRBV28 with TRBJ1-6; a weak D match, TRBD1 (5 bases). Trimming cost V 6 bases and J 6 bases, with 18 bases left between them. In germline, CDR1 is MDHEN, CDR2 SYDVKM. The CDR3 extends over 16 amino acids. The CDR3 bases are TGTGCCAGCAGAACCCCCGGGACGGGAATTAATTCACCCCTCCACTTT. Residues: CASRTPGTGINSPLHF.

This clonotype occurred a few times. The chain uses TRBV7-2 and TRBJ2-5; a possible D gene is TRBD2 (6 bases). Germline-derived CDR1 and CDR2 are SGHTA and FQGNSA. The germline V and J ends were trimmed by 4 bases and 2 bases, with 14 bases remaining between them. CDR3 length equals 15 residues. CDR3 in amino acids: CASSYTRDSQETQYF. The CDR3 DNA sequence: TGTGCCAGCAGCTATACCCGGGACTCTCAAGAGACCCAGTACTTC.

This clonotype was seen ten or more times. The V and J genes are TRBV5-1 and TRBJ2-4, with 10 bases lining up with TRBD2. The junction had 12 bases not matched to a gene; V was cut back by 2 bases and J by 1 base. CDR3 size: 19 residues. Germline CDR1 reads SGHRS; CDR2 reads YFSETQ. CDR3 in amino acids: CASSLASGGGIYAKNIQYF. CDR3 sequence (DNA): TGCGCCAGCAGCTTAGCTAGCGGGGGAGGAATATACGCCAAAAACATTCAGTACTTC.

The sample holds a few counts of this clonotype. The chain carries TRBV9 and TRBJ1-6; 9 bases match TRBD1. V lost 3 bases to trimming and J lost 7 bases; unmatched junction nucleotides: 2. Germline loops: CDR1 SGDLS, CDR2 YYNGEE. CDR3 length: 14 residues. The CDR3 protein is CASSDGQGNSPLHF. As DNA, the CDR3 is TGTGCCAGCAGCGACGGACAGGGGAATTCACCCCTCCACTTT.

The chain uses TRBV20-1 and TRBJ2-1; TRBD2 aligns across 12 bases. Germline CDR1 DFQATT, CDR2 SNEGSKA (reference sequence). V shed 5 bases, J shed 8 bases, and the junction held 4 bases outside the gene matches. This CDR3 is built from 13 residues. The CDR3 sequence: CSAPGLAGDEQFF. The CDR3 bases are TGCAGTGCTCCGGGACTAGCGGGCGATGAGCAGTTCTTC.

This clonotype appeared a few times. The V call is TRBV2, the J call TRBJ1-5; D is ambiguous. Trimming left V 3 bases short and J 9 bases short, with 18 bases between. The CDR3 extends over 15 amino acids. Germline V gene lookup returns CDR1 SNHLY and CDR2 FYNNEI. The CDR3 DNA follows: TGTGCCAGCAGTGAGGAACCGCTCCCAATGGGGCCCCAGCATTTT. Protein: CASSEEPLPMGPQHF. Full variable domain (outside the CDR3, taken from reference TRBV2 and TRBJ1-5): EPEVTQTPSHQVTQMGQEVILRCVPISNHLYFYWYRQILGQKVEFLVSFYNNEISEKSEIFDDQFSVERPDGSNFTLKIRSTKLEDSAMYFCASSEEPLPMGPQHFGDGTRLSIL.